Listed below are T cell receptor beta chains from one sample, sequenced in a study of T cells after yellow fever vaccination. TCRdb passed the 5' RACE reads through MiXCR, listing each CDR3 protein once. This table holds about 52,000 distinct CDR3 sequences, less than 8.5% found once. The source material was CD8+ T cells not binding an NS4B(214-222) dextramer, sorted from PBMCs, sampled about 41 days after the first yellow fever vaccination. The receptors originated from a man aged 18-30 years who received the YFV17D yellow fever vaccine. Both conserved end residues are part of each CDR3. A D gene is named only where the DNA matches it firmly. Part of the rows lack a size; the others show once, few, many or a class for expanded clones.

J | size | D | V | CDR3 | DNA
TRBJ2-1 | many | - | TRBV7-9 | CASGRADEQFF | TGTGCCAGCGGACGTGCTGATGAGCAGTTCTTC
TRBJ1-2 | many | - | TRBV29-1 | CSVDGGGYGYTF | TGCAGCGTTGATGGTGGGGGCTATGGCTACACCTTC
TRBJ2-1 | many | TRBD2 | TRBV6-5 | CASRGGGPYNEQFF | TGTGCCAGCAGAGGCGGGGGGCCATACAATGAGCAGTTCTTC
TRBJ2-3 | - | TRBD2 | TRBV20-1 | CSASQRGVRDTQYF | TGCAGTGCTAGCCAGCGGGGGGTCCGGGATACGCAGTATTTT
TRBJ1-1 | - | TRBD1 | TRBV5-1 | CASSLTGTGGTEAFF | TGCGCCAGCAGCTTGACCGGGACAGGGGGCACTGAAGCTTTCTTT
TRBJ2-7 | many | - | TRBV5-5 | CASSRFGTQREQYF | TGTGCCAGCAGCCGGTTCGGGACACAGAGAGAGCAGTACTTC
TRBJ1-2 | many | - | TRBV5-5 | CASSLRSTGRIYGYTF | TGTGCCAGCAGCTTGAGGTCTACAGGGAGAATCTATGGCTACACCTTC
TRBJ2-7 | - | TRBD2 | TRBV25-1 | CASSETPGTSLF | TGTGCCAGCAGTGAGACCCCCGGGACTAGTCTGTTC
TRBJ1-6 | many | - | TRBV5-5 | CASSLGAFYNSPLHF | TGTGCCAGCAGCTTGGGAGCTTTCTATAATTCACCCCTCCACTTT
TRBJ2-3 | medium-sized | - | TRBV20-1 | CSARARDEGRDTQYF | TGCAGTGCTAGAGCCCGGGACGAAGGAAGAGATACGCAGTATTTT
TRBJ2-1 | many | - | TRBV7-9 | CASSFSGSYNEQFF | TGTGCCAGCAGCTTTTCCGGATCCTACAATGAGCAGTTCTTC
TRBJ2-1 | many | TRBD2 | TRBV6-4 | CASSPFGGANNEQFF | TGTGCCAGCAGTCCCTTCGGGGGGGCTAACAATGAGCAGTTCTTC
TRBJ1-4 | many | - | TRBV6-5 | CASSYSGENEKLFF | TGTGCCAGCAGTTACTCCGGGGAGAATGAAAAACTGTTTTTT
TRBJ2-3 | - | - | TRBV25-1 | CATEIRDTDTQYF | TGTGCCACCGAAATCAGGGACACAGATACGCAGTATTTT
TRBJ2-3 | many | TRBD1 | TRBV12-3/TRBV12-4 | CASSPPRGSGTDTQYF | TGTGCCAGCAGCCCCCCCAGGGGGTCTGGGACAGATACGCAGTATTTT
TRBJ2-1 | many | - | TRBV15 | CATSPTTAGGNEQFF | TGTGCCACCAGCCCTACCACTGCAGGGGGGAATGAGCAGTTCTTC
TRBJ2-5 | many | TRBD2 | TRBV7-9 | CASSSPGGETQYF | TGTGCCAGCAGCTCCCCCGGGGGGGAGACCCAGTACTTC
TRBJ2-5 | - | TRBD1 | TRBV2 | CACRHTGGQETRYF | TGTGCCTGCAGACATACAGGGGGTCAAGAGACCCGGTACTTC
TRBJ1-3 | - | - | TRBV7-2 | CASSGNMRFSGNTIYF | TGTGCCAGCAGCGGAAACATGCGCTTCTCTGGAAACACCATATATTTT
TRBJ2-6 | few | - | TRBV20-1 | CSADGTSSGANVLTF | TGCAGTGCTGACGGGACATCCTCTGGGGCCAACGTCCTGACTTTC
TRBJ1-1 | - | - | TRBV6-5 | CPSSYSRWRQKAFF | TGTCCCAGCAGTTACTCGAGGTGGAGGCAGAAAGCTTTCTTT
TRBJ1-2 | many | - | TRBV27 | CASSPTVRSFYGYTF | TGTGCCAGCAGTCCGACAGTCCGAAGCTTCTATGGCTACACCTTC
TRBJ2-2 | - | - | TRBV24-1 | CATSDSRQGTTGELFF | TGTGCCACCAGTGATTCAAGGCAGGGGACCACCGGGGAGCTGTTTTTT
TRBJ2-2 | - | - | TRBV6-1 | CASSASLRGANTGELFF | TGTGCCAGCAGTGCCTCTTTGAGGGGGGCGAACACCGGGGAGCTGTTTTTT
TRBJ2-1 | many | - | TRBV24-1 | CATSVGTELYNEQFF | TGTGCCACCAGTGTAGGAACAGAACTATACAATGAGCAGTTCTTC
TRBJ1-1 | - | - | TRBV24-1 | CATSIGGEAFF | TGTGCCACCAGTATCGGGGGTGAAGCTTTCTTT
TRBJ2-1 | few | TRBD2 | TRBV24-1 | CATSGSGGYNEQFF | TGTGCCACCAGTGGCAGCGGGGGGTACAATGAGCAGTTCTTC
TRBJ1-1 | many | - | TRBV4-1 | CASSNTGTEAFF | TGCGCCAGCAGCAATACAGGGACTGAAGCTTTCTTT
TRBJ2-7 | many | TRBD2 | TRBV4-2 | CASRRSGGDYEQYF | TGTGCCAGCAGGCGAAGCGGGGGGGACTACGAGCAGTACTTC
TRBJ2-1 | few | - | TRBV7-9 | CASSLGTYPQFF | TGTGCCAGCAGCTTGGGTACCTACCCGCAGTTCTTC
TRBJ2-4 | few | - | TRBV7-9 | CASTGTKNIQYF | TGTGCCAGCACAGGGACTAAAAACATTCAGTACTTC
TRBJ1-2 | many | - | TRBV25-1 | CASSEIGGSNYGYTF | TGTGCCAGCAGTGAGATTGGCGGTTCTAACTATGGCTACACCTTC
TRBJ2-7 | - | TRBD1 | TRBV6-1 | CASTPETGSYEQYF | TGTGCCAGCACCCCCGAGACAGGGAGCTACGAGCAGTACTTC
TRBJ2-1 | many | TRBD2 | TRBV3-1 | CASSQGGLAYNEQFF | TGTGCCAGCAGCCAAGGGGGACTAGCATACAATGAGCAGTTCTTC
TRBJ2-1 | - | - | TRBV29-1 | CSVRESSYNEQFF | TGCAGCGTTCGGGAAAGCTCCTACAATGAGCAGTTCTTC
TRBJ1-2 | few | - | TRBV27 | CASSLSGDGANYGYTF | TGTGCCAGCAGTTTATCGGGGGACGGAGCTAACTATGGCTACACCTTC
TRBJ2-5 | many | - | TRBV29-1 | CSVELPNLAKETQYF | TGCAGCGTTGAACTTCCAAACCTCGCGAAAGAGACCCAGTACTTC
TRBJ2-7 | many | TRBD1 | TRBV19 | CASSMPGTGDYEQYF | TGTGCCAGTAGTATGCCCGGGACAGGAGACTACGAGCAGTACTTC
TRBJ1-6 | few | TRBD1 | TRBV13 | CASSLGLTGVNSPLHF | TGTGCCAGCAGCTTAGGCCTTACAGGGGTCAATTCACCCCTCCACTTT
TRBJ2-2 | - | - | TRBV14 | CASSQAPGNTGELFF | TGTGCCAGCAGCCAAGCTCCGGGGAACACCGGGGAGCTGTTTTTT
TRBJ2-7 | - | - | TRBV27 | CASTRGHEQYF | TGTGCCAGCACCAGGGGCCACGAGCAGTACTTC
TRBJ1-1 | - | - | TRBV20-1 | CSASLSRTNTEAFF | TGCAGTGCTAGTCTGAGTAGAACGAACACTGAAGCTTTCTTT
TRBJ1-2 | few | - | TRBV7-3 | CASSEGGSGYTF | TGTGCCAGCAGCGAGGGGGGGAGTGGCTACACCTTC
TRBJ2-3 | - | - | TRBV20-1 | CSARMGTGADTQYF | TGCAGTGCTAGAATGGGTACTGGGGCAGATACGCAGTATTTT
TRBJ2-2 | few | TRBD1 | TRBV20-1 | CSAWDRAPPTNTGELFF | TGCAGTGCTTGGGACAGAGCCCCCCCTACGAACACCGGGGAGCTGTTTTTT
TRBJ1-4 | many | - | TRBV12-3/TRBV12-4 | CASSSGGVIDEKLFF | TGTGCCAGCAGTTCCGGGGGGGTGATTGACGAAAAACTGTTTTTT
TRBJ2-5 | many | - | TRBV7-9 | CASSGGDQQETQYF | TGTGCCAGCAGCGGAGGGGACCAGCAAGAGACCCAGTACTTC
TRBJ2-4 | many | - | TRBV20-1 | CSARPIKTPIAKNIQYF | TGCAGTGCTAGACCCATTAAGACACCTATAGCCAAAAACATTCAGTACTTC
TRBJ1-1 | few | - | TRBV20-1 | CSAARRGIGWGTEAFF | TGCAGTGCTGCCCGGAGGGGGATAGGATGGGGCACTGAAGCTTTCTTT
TRBJ2-2 | many | - | TRBV4-1 | CASSPPAGNTGELFF | TGCGCCAGCAGCCCCCCAGCTGGGAACACCGGGGAGCTGTTTTTT
TRBJ2-1 | many | - | TRBV4-3 | CASSQDGERRPYNEQFF | TGCGCCAGCAGCCAAGACGGTGAACGCCGACCCTACAATGAGCAGTTCTTC
TRBJ1-5 | - | TRBD1 | TRBV6-2/TRBV6-3 | CASSTGGNQPQHF | TGTGCCAGCAGTACAGGGGGCAATCAGCCCCAGCATTTT
TRBJ2-2 | - | TRBD2 | TRBV13 | CASSSTGGRNTGELFF | TGTGCCAGCAGCTCCACGGGGGGGCGGAACACCGGGGAGCTGTTTTTT
TRBJ2-7 | few | - | TRBV7-2 | CASSDSLALSSEQYF | TGTGCCAGCAGCGACTCACTAGCCCTGTCCTCCGAGCAGTACTTC
TRBJ1-3 | many | - | TRBV13 | CASSLVNGAPGNTIYF | TGTGCCAGCAGCTTAGTAAATGGGGCGCCTGGAAACACCATATATTTT
TRBJ1-5 | many | - | TRBV4-3 | CASSASSGQPQHF | TGCGCCAGCAGTGCCAGTTCTGGTCAGCCCCAGCATTTT
TRBJ2-1 | - | - | TRBV7-6 | CASSTSQGSEQFF | TGTGCCAGCAGCACCTCCCAGGGGAGTGAGCAGTTCTTC
TRBJ1-6 | few | - | TRBV15 | CATRDSPNSPLHF | TGTGCCACTAGAGACAGTCCCAATTCACCCCTCCACTTT
TRBJ2-2 | - | TRBD2 | TRBV5-1 | CASSLSAGGPPGELFF | TGCGCCAGCAGCTTGTCAGCGGGGGGGCCCCCCGGGGAGCTGTTTTTT